This T cell receptor beta chain was retrieved from a study of blood T cell repertoires in COVID-19. Looked up from germline, CDR1 is SQVTM and CDR2 is ANQGSEA. Trimming removed 6 bases from V and 0 bases from J, with 6 bases in between. CDR3 length equals 12 residues. Profiled with immunoSEQ multiplex PCR; TCRdb holds only in-frame clones, not every one. In the table there are more than 30,000 clones, around 92% of which are singletons. The TCR was taken from a woman aged 40 to 55 with active or convalescent COVID-19. The specimen was peripheral blood. V usage is TRBV29-1 and J usage is TRBJ1-3; no definite D call. CDR3 loop: CSVWLSGNTIYF. The CDR3 region has the DNA TGCAGCGTCTGGCTCTCTGGAAACACCATATATTTT.